This T cell receptor beta chain was identified in a study of shared T cell receptors in the human thymus. Produced via immunoSEQ multiplex PCR; TCRdb's table is partial and in-frame only. This sample has 600,000 to 900,000 clones, with 70% to 90% found just once. V was pared by 3 bases and J by 4 bases, with 16 bases between. Germline V gene lookup returns CDR1 LGHNA and CDR2 YSLEER. The CDR3 extends over 16 amino acids. The sample was also linked to a second study, of human thymus T cells.

The chain joins TRBV4-3 to TRBJ2-1; D possibly corresponds to TRBD2 (6 bases). The sequence came from a girl under three years old with a congenital heart defect. Sample: thymocytes. The CDR3 region is CASSQLAPPDYNEQFF. The CDR3 DNA is TGCGCCAGCAGCCAGCTAGCGCCACCAGATTACAATGAGCAGTTCTTC.